A single sample is the source of the 19 T cell receptor beta chains below, sequenced in a study of somatic mutations in cytotoxic T cells in rheumatoid arthritis. This table comes from immunoSEQ multiplex PCR, and its TCRdb copy is limited to in-frame clones, with some not included. The table includes roughly 30,000 clones, around 83% detected once. Sequenced input: CD8+ T cells sorted from blood. The origin of the receptors is an adult with rheumatoid arthritis.

The chain uses TRBV7-9 and TRBJ2-1; tentatively, D is TRBD2 (5 bases). Germline CDR1 reads SEHNR; CDR2 reads FQNEAQ (reference sequence). The CDR3 loop spans 14 amino acids. Trimming removed 4 bases at V and 7 bases at J, with 14 bases between. CDR3 bases: TGTGCCAGCAGCTACGGGGAAGCGACTAATGAGCAGTTCTTC. This sequence encodes CASSYGEATNEQFF.

This clone appeared once. Other DNA variants within this sample encode the same CDR3. The genes are TRBV2 and TRBJ2-7, with TRBD1 matching 9 bases. The CDR3 is 14 residues long. Per the germline V gene, CDR1 is SNHLY and CDR2 is FYNNEI. The V gene end was trimmed by 4 bases and the J gene end by 5 bases; junction bases not matched to a gene: 6. DNA for the CDR3: TGTGCCAGCAGTGGCGGGACAGGGTTCCACGAGCAGTACTTC. This translates into CASSGGTGFHEQYF.

This chain joins TRBV9 and TRBJ2-2; perhaps TRBD2 as D (6 bases). The germline gives CDR1 SGDLS, CDR2 YYNGEE. The CDR3 covers 15 residues. V was pared by 0 bases and J by 5 bases, with 11 bases between. The CDR3 DNA reads TGTGCCAGCAGCGTAGAGTTAGCGGATACCGGGGAGCTGTTTTTT. As protein: CASSVELADTGELFF.

This clone has a single count. The chain recombines TRBV6-4 with TRBJ2-1; maybe TRBD2 (7 bases). Between the trimmed V and J ends, which lost 5 bases and 0 bases, there was a span of 14 bases. Germline V lookup: CDR1 MRHNA, CDR2 SNTAGT. The CDR3 runs to 16 residues. CDR3 loop: CASSPEGGGSYNEQFF. The CDR3 DNA reads TGTGCCAGCAGTCCGGAGGGGGGGGGCTCCTACAATGAGCAGTTCTTC.

The chain joins TRBV9 to TRBJ2-7, with a weak D call TRBD2 (6 bases). Germline CDR1 reads SGDLS; CDR2 reads YYNGEE. V was clipped by 7 bases and J by 6 bases, with 14 bases between them. CDR3 length equals 12 residues. CDR3: CASSRDRGEQYF. The CDR3 bases are TGTGCCAGCTCGCGGGATCGAGGCGAGCAGTACTTC.

The V and J genes are TRBV9 and TRBJ2-6; D is undetermined. The germline gives CDR1 SGDLS, CDR2 YYNGEE. V was pared by 2 bases and J by 0 bases, with 6 bases between. The CDR3 is made up of 15 amino acids. The CDR3 loop reads CASSVGSSGANVLTF. CDR3 bases: TGTGCCAGCAGCGTGGGCAGCTCTGGGGCCAACGTCCTGACTTTC.

This chain uses TRBV5-1 with TRBJ1-2, with unresolved D. The CDR3 has 14 residues. Per germline, CDR1 SGHRS and CDR2 YFSETQ. Trimming stripped 0 bases from V and 8 bases from J, with 14 bases between. Here the CDR3 reads CASSLEPRPWGYTF. The CDR3 DNA follows: TGCGCCAGCAGCTTGGAGCCGCGGCCTTGGGGCTACACCTTC.

This chain joins TRBV6-1 and TRBJ1-3; TRBD1 might be the D (5 bases). CDR3 length: 19 amino acids. The V gene's germline CDR1 is MNHNS and CDR2 SASEGT. With 4 bases removed from V and 4 bases from J, the gap between germline ends came to 26 bases. For the CDR3, the DNA is TGTGCCAGCAGTGGAGGTGGGGGTATTTCGTTAGGGTACGGAAACACCATATATTTT. Translation gives CASSGGGGISLGYGNTIYF.

The V call is TRBV30, the J call TRBJ1-2; D call uncertain. Trimming stripped 0 bases from V and 3 bases from J, with 8 bases between. CDR1 and CDR2 (germline): GTSNPN, SVGIG (reference sequence). The CDR3 runs to 13 residues. As DNA, the CDR3 is TGTGCCTGGAGTGTACTCACAGACTATGGCTACACCTTC. Translating it yields CAWSVLTDYGYTF. The complete variable domain, with remaining parts taken from reference TRBV30 and TRBJ1-2, reads SQTIHQWPATLVQPVGSPLSLECTVEGTSNPNLYWYRQAAGRGLQLLFYSVGIGQISSEVPQNLSASRPQDRQFILSSKKLLLSDSGFYLCAWSVLTDYGYTFGSGTRLTVV.

The chain uses TRBV13 and TRBJ1-2; D is ambiguous. Germline V gene data show CDR1 as PRHDT and CDR2 as FYEKMQ (reference sequence). CDR3 length: 15 residues. V dropped 0 bases and J dropped 0 bases, with 8 bases sitting between them. CDR3 protein: CASSLGRSSNYGYTF. The CDR3 nucleotides read TGTGCCAGCAGCTTAGGCCGGAGCTCTAACTATGGCTACACCTTC.

The rearrangement joins TRBV6-4 to TRBJ2-5; 12 bases fit TRBD2. The CDR3 runs to 18 residues. The germline CDR1 and CDR2 sequences are MRHNA and SNTAGT. V gave up 7 bases and J gave up 1 base; unmatched junction bases: 13. This CDR3 reads CASNGLAGPRLIQETQYF. DNA of the CDR3: TGTGCCAGCAACGGACTAGCGGGGCCTCGGCTTATCCAAGAGACCCAGTACTTC.

This clone was seen a few times. This rearrangement joins TRBV11-3 to TRBJ1-1; 7 nucleotides agree with TRBD1. The germline V gene has CDR1 SGHNT and CDR2 YENEEA. V gave up 2 bases and J gave up 3 bases; unmatched junction bases: 6. The CDR3 spans 15 residues. CDR3 DNA: TGTGCCAGCAGCTTATCCAACGACAGGGACACTGAAGCTTTCTTT. It is translated as CASSLSNDRDTEAFF. The entire variable domain, with the rest obtained from reference TRBV11-3 and TRBJ1-1, is as follows: EAGVVQSPRYKIIEKKQPVAFWCNPISGHNTLYWYLQNLGQGPELLIRYENEEAVDDSQLPKDRFSAERLKGVDSTLKIQPAELGDSAVYLCASSLSNDRDTEAFFGQGTRLTVV.

This sequence joins TRBV4-2 and TRBJ2-5; TRBD1 aligns across 9 bases. The closer fit of TRBJ2-7 to the DNA end suggests the J call may be wrong. Germline assignment: CDR1 LGHNA and CDR2 YNFKEQ. The CDR3 sequence is 16 residues long. CDR3 nucleotide sequence: TGTGCCAGCAGCCAGGAGGGACAGGGTTCCTCCTACGAGCAGTACTTC. This translates into CASSQEGQGSSYEQYF.

This clone showed up just a few times. The chain is built from TRBV6-4 and TRBJ2-3, with 8 bases that match TRBD2. The CDR3 runs to 14 residues. The germline gives CDR1 MRHNA, CDR2 SNTAGT. The V segment lost 4 bases and the J segment 2 bases; nucleotides outside the gene matches: 2. In nucleotides, the CDR3 is TGTGCCAGCAGTGCGACTAGCGCCACAGATACGCAGTATTTT. This sequence encodes CASSATSATDTQYF.

This chain links TRBV5-1 with TRBJ2-7; D gene unclear. CDR1 and CDR2 from the germline V gene are SGHRS and YFSETQ. V gave up 0 bases and J gave up 3 bases, with 7 bases separating them. This CDR3 is built from 13 residues. The chain's CDR3 is CASSLGPNYEQYF. The DNA of the CDR3 is TGCGCCAGCAGCTTGGGCCCGAACTACGAGCAGTACTTC.

This clone has only a few counts. V gene TRBV6-1 combines with J gene TRBJ2-5, with 7 positions matching TRBD2. J gave up 1 base and V 3 bases, and 5 bases lay outside the gene matches. This CDR3 has 15 residues. Germline loops: CDR1 MNHNS, CDR2 SASEGT. The CDR3 region has the DNA TGTGCCAGCAGTGATTCTAGCGGATCCCAAGAGACCCAGTACTTC. The encoded protein is CASSDSSGSQETQYF.

J is TRBJ2-5 and V is TRBV2; 12 bases map to TRBD1. In germline, CDR1 is SNHLY, CDR2 FYNNEI. This CDR3 has 16 residues. The V segment lost 4 bases and the J segment 8 bases; nucleotides outside the gene matches: 11. The CDR3 DNA reads as TGTGCCAGCAGTGTGGGGACAGGGGGCCGAAGGTTAACCCAGTACTTC. Translated, it gives CASSVGTGGRRLTQYF.

The chain uses TRBV11-2 and TRBJ2-2; a possible D gene is TRBD2 (5 bases). The V and J ends lost 1 base and 4 bases respectively, with 13 bases between them. The V gene's germline CDR1 is SGHAT and CDR2 FQNNGV. CDR3 length: 16 residues. The CDR3 DNA reads TGTGCCAGCAGCTTAGTCCGACCTAGCAGCACCGGGGAGCTGTTTTTT. The encoded protein is CASSLVRPSSTGELFF.

J is TRBJ1-1 and V is TRBV14, with 10 bases aligning to TRBD1. Germline-derived CDR1 and CDR2 are SGHDN and FVKESK. The length of the CDR3 is 15 residues. Trimming removed 3 bases from V and 3 bases from J; junction bases left unmatched: 4. CDR3 sequence reads: CASSQRQGAYTEAFF. The CDR3 nucleotides are TGTGCCAGCAGCCAGAGACAGGGGGCCTACACTGAAGCTTTCTTT.